The following is a TCR beta chain sequence with its context. Between the trimmed V and J ends, which lost 4 bases and 1 base, there was a span of 10 bases. CDR3 size: 13 residues. Germline-derived CDR1 and CDR2 are GTSNPN and SVGIG (reference sequence). Profiled with immunoSEQ multiplex PCR; TCRdb holds only in-frame clones, not every one. Of 100,000 to 130,000 clones listed, about 90% are singletons. These data come from a study of T cell changes during pregnancy in multiple sclerosis. The source material was peripheral blood, sampled in the third trimester of pregnancy. The clonotype originates from a female donor in good health, enrolled as a control in a pregnancy study. The J gene is TRBJ1-1, the V gene TRBV30, with no clear D. In DNA form, the CDR3 reads TGTGCCTGGACCCGGGAGGGGAACACTGAAGCTTTCTTT. This sequence encodes CAWTREGNTEAFF.